The clone carrying this T cell receptor (beta chain) was detected many times. The antigen is not known. Arm-PCR of CDR3 regions and iRepertoire HTBI primers were the basis on which TCR beta libraries were built. TCRdb reprocessed the multiplex PCR reads via MiXCR and lists one record per CDR3 protein. The sample consists of a few hundred thousand distinct CDR3 sequences, about a quarter of them appearing once. Time point given: persistent/refractory GD, antithyroid drugs over 5 years with positive TRAb. RNA from PBMCs was the source of the TCR library. The source of the patients was an endocrinology department in Xi'an, China. The data are from a study of regulatory T cells in long-lasting Graves disease. Study-wide points: New patients shared over 800 public clonotypes, fewer than the 2,741 shared by persistent patients. Investigators studied peripheral blood only, not thyroid tissue. There was favoring of TRBV28, TRBJ1-2 and TRBJ2-5 in persistent disease.

CDR3 length: 12 residues. V was shortened by 5 bases and J by 5 bases, with 9 bases between the two germline ends. Per germline, CDR1 SGHTA and CDR2 FQGNSA. The chain links TRBV7-2 to TRBJ2-5, with D hard to call. This receptor was taken from a female donor with Graves disease. The sample consisted of peripheral blood mononuclear cells (PBMCs), taken when the disease was refractory, from a patient treated with antithyroid drugs. The DNA for the CDR3 is TGTGCCAGCAGCCCTATTGTGGAGACCCAGTACTTC. Translation: CASSPIVETQYF. The whole variable domain, remainder taken from reference TRBV7-2 and TRBJ2-5, is GAGVSQSPSNKVTEKGKDVELRCDPISGHTALYWYRQSLGQGLEFLIYFQGNSAPDKSGLPSDRFSAERTGGSVSTLTIQRTQQEDSAVYLCASSPIVETQYFGPGTRLLVL.